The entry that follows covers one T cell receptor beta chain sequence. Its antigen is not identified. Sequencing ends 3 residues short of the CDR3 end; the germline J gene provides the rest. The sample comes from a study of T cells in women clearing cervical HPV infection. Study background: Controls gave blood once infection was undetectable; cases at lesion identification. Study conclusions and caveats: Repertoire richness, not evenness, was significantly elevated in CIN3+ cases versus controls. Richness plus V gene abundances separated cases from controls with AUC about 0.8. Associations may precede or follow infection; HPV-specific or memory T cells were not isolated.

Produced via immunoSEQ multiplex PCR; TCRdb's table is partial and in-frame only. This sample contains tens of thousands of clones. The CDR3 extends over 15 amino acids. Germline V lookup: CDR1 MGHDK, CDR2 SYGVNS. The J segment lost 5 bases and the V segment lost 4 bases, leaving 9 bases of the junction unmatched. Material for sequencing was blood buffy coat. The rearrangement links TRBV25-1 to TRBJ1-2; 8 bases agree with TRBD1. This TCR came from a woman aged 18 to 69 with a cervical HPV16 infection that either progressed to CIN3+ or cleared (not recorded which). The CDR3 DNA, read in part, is TGTGCCAGCAGTGGGCATGGGACAGGAGTGTATGGC. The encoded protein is CASSGHGTGVYG. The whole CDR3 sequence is CASSGHGTGVYGYTF.